This T cell receptor beta chain was recorded in a study of spatial heterogeneity in lung cancer. Background on the study: A total of over 70 untreated early-stage non-small cell lung cancer patients served as donors. After resection, follow-up PBMC samples were sequenced when available, at a median of about 24 months later. Among detected sequences, beta-chain ones consistently exceeded alpha-chain ones in number. Study-wide results and limits: Ubiquitous expanded tumor TCRs were observed in blood more at resection than follow-up.

This clonotype was seen ten or more times. Its matching antigen is unknown. Time point described: blood at routine non-recurrence follow-up after resection. TCRs were sequenced from unsorted whole RNA of tumor, nontumor lung or PBMC. Using its own MiXCR run on the 5' RACE reads, TCRdb lists one record per CDR3 protein. The data contain 20,000 to 30,000 distinct CDR3 sequences, approximately 5.6% of them singletons. The sequence came from a male donor with early-stage non-small cell lung cancer. The sequencing used PBMCs, collected at follow-up.

The CDR3 spells CASSPMTGYSYEQYF. DNA for the CDR3: TGTGCCAGCAGTCCCATGACAGGGTACTCCTACGAGCAGTACTTC. The chain couples TRBV5-5 to TRBJ2-7; 7 bases are a match to TRBD1. The ends lost 5 bases at V and 0 bases at J; junction bases unmatched: 8. The V gene's germline CDR1 is SGHKS and CDR2 YYEKEE (reference sequence). This CDR3 spans 15 amino acids.